This TCR beta chain was identified in a study of cytomegalovirus exposure and HLA in healthy donors. The PCR made use of 60 Vbeta and 13 Jbeta primers. Clones were read by immunoSEQ multiplex PCR, and TCRdb kept only the in-frame ones, dropping some. Of 170,000 or so clones listed, roughly 80% are singletons. As for this clone: Its antigen is not identified.

Trimming removed 10 bases from V and 4 bases from J, with 10 bases in between. Germline assignment: CDR1 MDHEN and CDR2 SYDVKM. The CDR3 covers 12 residues. Study findings and constraints: An analysis done earlier found most TCR beta V segments productive about 90% or about 30% of the time. V segments that were indistinguishable, TRBV6-2 and TRBV6-3 among them, were omitted from analysis.

Material for sequencing was PBMCs. This TCR was recovered from a man between 18 and 35 years old in good health and CMV-seronegative. The J gene is TRBJ1-4, the V gene TRBV28; TRBD1 might be the D (5 bases). CDR3 region: CATGQDNEKLFF. The CDR3 region has the DNA TGTGCCACCGGACAAGATAATGAAAAACTGTTTTTT.